The present T cell receptor beta chain was sequenced within a study of CD8+ T cells in alopecia areata. Whole-study results and caveats: Baseline CD8+ expansion's link to response remains uncertain, as there was one nonresponder.

Concerning this clone itself: The target antigen is unknown.

Documented treatment: oral pan-JAK inhibitor, 5-10 mg twice daily. The sequencing template was cDNA reverse transcribed from extracted RNA. TCRdb's copy holds only in-frame clones and misses some; the assay was immunoSEQ multiplex PCR. In the table there are more than 95,000 clones, over 60% of which are singletons. The CDR3 is 12 amino acids. Between the trimmed V and J ends, which lost 8 bases and 3 bases, there was a span of 8 bases. The V gene's germline CDR1 is ENHRY and CDR2 SYGVKD. This sequence originates from a human donor with alopecia areata. This sequence joins TRBV10-3 and TRBJ2-1; no firm D call. Sequencing was performed on CD4+ T cells sorted from blood, taken at week 4, from a patient treated with tofacitinib. The CDR3 loop is CAIEGNYNEQFF. CDR3 nucleotides: TGTGCCATCGAAGGGAACTACAATGAGCAGTTCTTC.